The following is a T cell receptor beta chain sequence with its context. The data derive from a study of blood T cell repertoires in COVID-19. On the study more broadly: From the United States, Italy and Spain came samples of acute and convalescent COVID-19. Nucleic acid was either cDNA or gDNA, and it came from T cells, B-cell-depleted T cells, or PBMCs.

Authors' data handling: Amplification from reference gene primers served as the basis for estimated nucleated cell counts. Sequenced by immunoSEQ multiplex PCR; TCRdb stores in-frame clones only, minus some. The V and J calls and clone size are taken from that table; D and trimming were inferred from the DNA. The sample has 190,000 or so clones, about 90% seen once. The CDR3 length is 11 residues. Trimming cost V 4 bases and J 2 bases, with 3 bases left between them. Per the germline V gene, CDR1 is SGHAT and CDR2 is FQNNGV. The chain recombines TRBV11-2 with TRBJ2-7; D unresolved. Sequences were obtained from peripheral blood. The source is a man aged 45-60 years with acute or convalescent COVID-19. CDR3 residues: CASSSAYEQYF. Written as DNA, the CDR3 is TGTGCCAGCAGCTCAGCCTACGAGCAGTACTTC.